The present T cell receptor beta chain was sequenced within a study of blood T cell repertoires in COVID-19. Study at large: Acute and convalescent COVID-19 samples came from the United States, Italy and Spain. PBMCs, B-cell-depleted T cells, or T cells were the source of the cDNA or gDNA that made up the material.

Seattle's cohort entered during active infection and was followed longitudinally. The germline gives CDR1 SGHNT, CDR2 YYREEE (reference sequence). Trimming cost V 0 bases and J 1 base; bases outside gene matches: 3. CDR3 length equals 17 residues. How the authors handled the data: Amplification with reference gene primers provided the estimates of nucleated cell counts. Using immunoSEQ multiplex PCR, the repertoire was profiled, and TCRdb retains in-frame clones only, with some absent. Clone size and V and J calls were adopted from that table, with D and trimming inferred from the DNA. The sample has 330,000 or so clones; 80% to 90% are singletons.

The sequenced sample consisted of peripheral blood. The TCR originated in a man aged 25-40 years with COVID-19, enrolled during active disease. V and J are TRBV5-4 and TRBJ2-5; 13 bases are shared with TRBD2. CDR3: CASSLGGLAGRQETQYF. CDR3 in DNA: TGTGCCAGCAGCTTGGGGGGACTAGCGGGGCGCCAAGAGACCCAGTACTTC.